Below, 30 T cell receptor beta chains from the same sample are listed, as sequenced in a study of T cells in Graves' hyperthyroidism and ophthalmopathy. The CDR3 regions of TCR beta were amplified from RNA transcripts. Researchers ran a first-round RT-PCR on the TCR CDR3 using the HTBI primer set. From the multiplex PCR reads, TCRdb called clonotypes with MiXCR, one entry per CDR3 protein. Here the sample spans about 500,000 distinct CDR3 sequences, 40% to 50% being singletons. The sequenced sample consisted of peripheral blood or thyroid tissue (not recorded which). The receptors come from an adult woman with Graves' disease, either hyperthyroidism or ophthalmopathy (not recorded which).

The chain employs TRBV7-4 and TRBJ1-2, with D uncertain. The V end was cut by 3 bases, the J end by 9 bases, with 17 bases between. CDR1 SGHVT and CDR2 SQSDAQ come from the germline V gene. The CDR3 length is 14 residues. The CDR3, as DNA: TGTGCCAGCAGCTTGAGCGGGAGTAACTTAAGCTACACCTTC. This sequence encodes CASSLSGSNLSYTF.

In regard to this clonotype: The conserved phenylalanine or tryptophan is not found at the CDR3 terminus, so this likely reflects a read error. No DNA is shown, since the ends of the CDR3 on it are uncertain; the CDR3 is the one TCRdb lists. The chain links TRBV7-4 to TRBJ2-2. Germline V gene sequence: CDR1 SGHVT, CDR2 SQSDAQ. Counting both end residues, the CDR3 totals 14 amino acids. The CDR3 reads CASSLGLRTGELCA.

This clonotype was seen only a few times. The V gene is TRBV20-1, the J gene TRBJ2-7; no clear D. V was cut by 0 bases and J by 5 bases, with 11 bases left in between. The length of the CDR3 is 13 residues. The germline V gene encodes CDR1 DFQATT and CDR2 SNEGSKA (reference sequence). CDR3 DNA: TGCAGTGCTAGAGATAATGACATCCACGAGCAGTACTTC. This encodes CSARDNDIHEQYF.

This clonotype was detected many times. The chain has TRBV7-8 and TRBJ1-3; 7 bases fit TRBD1. The V segment lost 1 base and the J segment 3 bases; nucleotides outside the gene matches: 3. Germline CDR1 SGHVS, CDR2 FQNEAQ. The CDR3 has 15 residues. CDR3 DNA sequence: TGTGCCAGCAGCTTAGGGGGGACAGTTGGAAACACCATATATTTT. Translating it yields CASSLGGTVGNTIYF.

In this sample, this clonotype turned up many times. This rearrangement joins TRBV20-1 to TRBJ2-5; 11 bases align to TRBD2. Germline assignment: CDR1 DFQATT and CDR2 SNEGSKA (reference sequence). CDR3 length equals 12 residues. The CDR3: CSPTSGIETQYF. Here the CDR3 DNA reads TGCAGCCCGACTAGCGGGATCGAGACCCAGTACTTC.

This clonotype turned up a few times. V is TRBV10-2 and J is TRBJ1-2; tentative D call: TRBD1 (5 bases). The CDR3 is made up of 14 amino acids. Trimming removed 0 bases at V and 4 bases at J, with 9 bases between. CDR1 is WSHSY, CDR2 SAAADI, per germline. This chain's CDR3 is CASSESSGGYGYTF. The DNA of the CDR3 is TGCGCCAGCAGTGAGTCATCGGGGGGCTATGGCTACACCTTC.

This clonotype was picked up many times. The chain couples TRBV5-1 to TRBJ2-7; D perhaps matches TRBD1 (7 bases). The germline V gene encodes CDR1 SGHRS and CDR2 YFSETQ. Trimming left V 0 bases short and J 3 bases short, with 13 bases between. This CDR3 has 15 amino acids. CDR3 DNA: TGCGCCAGCAGCTTGGAACAGGGGAGGTTCTACGAGCAGTACTTC. As protein: CASSLEQGRFYEQYF.

This clonotype showed up just a few times. CDR3 sequence: CASSTPGRQETQYF. The DNA for the CDR3 is TGTGCCAGCAGCACCCCGGGACGGCAAGAGACCCAGTACTTC. The rearrangement links TRBV7-9 to TRBJ2-5; D may correspond to TRBD1 or TRBD2 (5 bases each). The CDR3 contains 14 residues. Trimming took off 5 bases at V and 2 bases at J, with 12 bases between the two ends. Germline V CDR1 and CDR2: SEHNR, FQNEAQ (reference sequence). Looking up the rest from reference TRBV7-9 and TRBJ2-5 gives the full variable domain: DTGVSQNPRHKITKRGQNVTFRCDPISEHNRLYWYRQTLGQGPEFLTYFQNEAQLEKSRLLSDRFSAERPKGSFSTLEIQRTEQGDSAMYLCASSTPGRQETQYFGPGTRLLVL.

This clonotype was seen many times. The rearrangement links TRBV29-1 to TRBJ2-2, with D tentatively TRBD1 (5 bases). The CDR3 is made up of 13 amino acids. Trimming stripped 3 bases from V and 2 bases from J, with 7 bases between. Germline V CDR1 and CDR2: SQVTM, ANQGSEA. CDR3 protein: CSVDQGNTGELFF. CDR3 nucleotide sequence: TGCAGCGTTGATCAGGGAAACACCGGGGAGCTGTTTTTT.

V gene TRBV7-2 combines with J gene TRBJ1-3, with no clear D. From germline, CDR1 is SGHTA and CDR2 FQGNSA. Trimming left V 3 bases short and J 2 bases short, with 8 bases between. The CDR3 covers 14 residues. The CDR3 reads CASSFIGTGNTIYF. In DNA form, the CDR3 reads TGTGCCAGCAGCTTCATCGGAACTGGAAACACCATATATTTT.

The chain combines TRBV10-3 with TRBJ2-7; 8 bases fit TRBD2. The germline V gene has CDR1 ENHRY and CDR2 SYGVKD. The CDR3 is 14 amino acids. Trimming cost V 4 bases and J 3 bases; bases outside gene matches: 5. The CDR3 nucleotides read TGTGCCATCAGTGCTGCCGGGACTAGCTACGAGCAGTACTTC. Translation gives CAISAAGTSYEQYF.

This clonotype was detected a few times. The rearrangement links TRBV25-1 to TRBJ1-6; 9 nucleotides line up with TRBD1. V trimming: 5 bases; J trimming: 7 bases; junction bases outside the gene matches: 18. CDR3 size: 19 residues. Germline lookup yields CDR1 MGHDK and CDR2 SYGVNS. DNA for the CDR3: TGTGCCAGCAGTTCGTATCGCCAGACAGGGGGGATAGTGAATTCACCCCTCCACTTT. This gives the protein CASSSYRQTGGIVNSPLHF. The full variable domain, rest sourced from reference TRBV25-1 and TRBJ1-6, is EADIYQTPRYLVIGTGKKITLECSQTMGHDKMYWYQQDPGMELHLIHYSYGVNSTEKGDLSSESTVSRIRTEHFPLTLESARPSHTSQYLCASSSYRQTGGIVNSPLHFGNGTRLTVT.

In this sample, this clonotype turned up many times. The chain carries TRBV5-1 and TRBJ2-5; 8 positions match TRBD2. After removal of 4 bases from V and 3 bases from J, the junction contained 11 bases not matched to a gene. CDR1 SGHRS and CDR2 YFSETQ come from the germline V gene. The CDR3 runs to 16 residues. This chain's CDR3 is CASSPAIGRAKETQYF. As DNA, the CDR3 is TGCGCCAGCAGCCCCGCTATCGGGAGGGCCAAAGAGACCCAGTACTTC.

Worth noting for this clonotype: The junction and the germline gene differ at one end; a read error may be behind it. The chain couples TRBV12-3 or TRBV12-4 to TRBJ1-4; 10 bases line up with TRBD1. CDR3 size: 14 residues. The CDR3 DNA reads as TGTGCCAGCAGTTTGTACGGGACAGGGGTTTTTCAACGGTTT. Residues: CASSLYGTGVFQRF.

This clonotype was seen repeatedly, ten times or more. V is TRBV29-1 and J is TRBJ1-2; the D is unclear. Germline-derived CDR1 and CDR2 are SQVTM and ANQGSEA. This CDR3 has 13 residues. Trimming shortened V by 3 bases and J by 4 bases, and 12 bases separated the two germline ends. The CDR3: CSVEFGRAYGYTF. CDR3 bases: TGCAGCGTTGAGTTTGGACGGGCCTATGGCTACACCTTC.

The gene calls are TRBV12-3 or TRBV12-4 and TRBJ1-5; no clear D gene. The CDR3 has 12 residues. The V gene lost 8 bases and the J gene lost 5 bases, with 10 bases spanning the gap. In DNA form, the CDR3 reads TGTGCCAGCGTAGACGGTTATCAGCCCCAGCATTTT. This translates into CASVDGYQPQHF.

This clonotype was seen more than once but under ten times. The V call is TRBV25-1, the J call TRBJ1-1; the D gene is possibly TRBD1 (6 bases). V was shortened by 4 bases and J by 4 bases, with 25 bases between the two germline ends. The CDR3 length is 18 residues. The germline V gene has CDR1 MGHDK and CDR2 SYGVNS. In nucleotides, the CDR3 is TGTGCCAGCAGTGCATCAGACAGTCCCTCCAACAGGGTCACTGAAGCTTTCTTT. It codes for CASSASDSPSNRVTEAFF.

This clonotype was counted a few times. The chain recombines TRBV7-6 with TRBJ1-6, with no clear D. The V gene lost 5 bases and the J gene lost 9 bases, with 17 bases spanning the gap. CDR1 and CDR2 (germline): SGHVS, FNYEAQ. CDR3 length equals 15 residues. CDR3 nucleotides: TGTGCCAGCAGCGCCTTAGGAGGGTTGGCTTCACCCCTCCACTTT. It specifies CASSALGGLASPLHF.

Details on this clonotype: This may arise from a read error, as a much more abundant clone is one base away. The chain uses TRBV20-1 and TRBJ2-5; D is possibly TRBD1 (6 bases). The CDR3 extends over 14 amino acids. Germline-derived CDR1 and CDR2 are DFQATT and SNEGSKA (reference sequence). CDR3 residues: CSALLDRNQETQCF. The CDR3 coding sequence is TGCAGTGCCCTCCTGGACAGAAACCAAGAGACCCAGTGCTTC.

J is TRBJ2-7 and V is TRBV7-3; no reliable D call. Per germline, CDR1 SGHTA and CDR2 FQGTGA. V dropped 0 bases and J dropped 7 bases, with 10 bases sitting between them. CDR3 length equals 13 residues. The CDR3 sequence is CASSLTGQAEQYF. DNA of the CDR3: TGTGCCAGCAGCTTAACAGGGCAGGCTGAGCAGTACTTC. Using reference TRBV7-3 and TRBJ2-7 for the parts outside the CDR3, the full variable domain is GAGVSQTPSNKVTEKGKYVELRCDPISGHTALYWYRQSLGQGPEFLIYFQGTGAADDSGLPNDRFFAVRPEGSVSTLKIQRTERGDSAVYLCASSLTGQAEQYFGPGTRLTVT.

This clonotype was seen only a few times. The chain is built from TRBV19 and TRBJ1-1; D unclear. The V end lost 4 bases, the J end lost 3 bases, and 12 bases lay between the germline ends. Germline values: CDR1 LNHDA, CDR2 SQIVND (reference sequence). This CDR3 region has 14 residues. CDR3 sequence reads: CASSRTAGDTEAFF. CDR3 bases: TGTGCCAGTAGTAGGACCGCCGGGGACACTGAAGCTTTCTTT.

This clonotype was observed at least ten times. In DNA, the CDR3 is TGTGCCAGCAGCATAGGGGGTTTCGGAAACACCATATATTTT. Translated: CASSIGGFGNTIYF. The genes are TRBV5-8 and TRBJ1-3, with D tentatively TRBD1 (6 bases). This CDR3 has 14 amino acids. Deletions cut 4 bases from V and 4 bases from J, with 12 bases between. Germline lookup yields CDR1 SGHTS and CDR2 YDEGEE. The full variable domain, in which reference TRBV5-8 and TRBJ1-3 provide the parts outside the CDR3, is EAGVTQSPTHLIKTRGQQATLRCSPISGHTSVYWYQQALGLGLQFLLWYDEGEERNRGNFPPRFSGRQFPNYSSELNVNALELEDSALYLCASSIGGFGNTIYFGEGSWLTVV.

The chain recombines TRBV12-3 or TRBV12-4 with TRBJ2-7; D could derive from TRBD1 or TRBD2 (6 bases each). The CDR3 totals 15 residues. V lost 4 bases to trimming and J lost 0 bases, with 13 bases between them. The CDR3 sequence: CASSYLGGRSYEQYF. CDR3 in DNA: TGTGCCAGCAGTTACCTGGGGGGCCGCTCCTACGAGCAGTACTTC.

This clonotype has more than one count but fewer than ten. The V call is TRBV11-2, the J call TRBJ2-5; D is undetermined. Germline-derived CDR1 and CDR2 are SGHAT and FQNNGV. V dropped 3 bases and J dropped 5 bases, with 10 bases sitting between them. The CDR3 is 13 amino acids. Written as DNA, the CDR3 is TGTGCCAGCAGCTTGGGAATCCTGGAGACCCAGTACTTC. Protein: CASSLGILETQYF.

This clonotype was found a few times. The chain employs TRBV7-3 and TRBJ2-6; no firm D call. Germline CDR1 SGHTA, CDR2 FQGTGA. The CDR3 contains 18 residues. The V end lost 5 bases, the J end lost 2 bases, and 19 bases lay between the germline ends. This chain's CDR3 is CASSQSAGTITGANVLTF. CDR3 bases: TGTGCCAGCAGCCAATCGGCAGGAACGATAACTGGGGCCAACGTCCTGACTTTC.

There are many counts of this clonotype. The V and J genes are TRBV10-1 and TRBJ1-1; D gene unclear. Germline loops: CDR1 WNHNN, CDR2 SYGVQD (reference sequence). The CDR3 runs 13 residues. V was trimmed by 2 bases and J by 1 base, leaving 5 bases between them. CDR3 loop: CASSELRNTEAFF. CDR3 in DNA: TGCGCCAGCAGTGAGCTACGGAACACTGAAGCTTTCTTT.

Many counts were recorded for this clonotype. Compared with germline, one end of the junction differs, possibly owing to a read error. CDR3 in DNA: TGTGCTAGCAGCCTAGAAGAGTACGAGCAGTACTTC. Amino acid sequence: CASSLEEYEQYF. This chain joins TRBV7-7 and TRBJ2-7, with D hard to call. This CDR3 is 12 amino acids long. Germline V gene sequence: CDR1 SSHAT, CDR2 FNYEAQ (reference sequence).

The V gene is TRBV7-2, the J gene TRBJ2-5; D is tentatively TRBD1 or TRBD2 (5 bases each). The ends were cut back, 5 bases at V and 4 bases at J, with 17 bases in the middle. The germline CDR1 and CDR2 sequences are SGHTA and FQGNSA. This CDR3 spans 15 amino acids. In nucleotides, the CDR3 is TGTGCCAGCAGCCCCGCAGCAGGGACCCTAGAGACCCAGTACTTC. Translating gives CASSPAAGTLETQYF.

Regarding this clonotype: This CDR3 fails to terminate in the conserved phenylalanine or tryptophan, so it likely reflects a read error. V and J are TRBV7-4 and TRBJ2-7; perhaps TRBD1 as D (6 bases). The germline CDR1 and CDR2 sequences are SGHVT and SQSDAQ. Trimming left V 6 bases short and J 2 bases short, with 8 bases between. The length of the CDR3 is 12 residues. The CDR3 nucleotides read TGTGCCAGCAGGAGGGACACCTACGAGCAGTACCTC. It is translated as CASRRDTYEQYL.

This clonotype has ten or more counts. The chain employs TRBV29-1 and TRBJ1-5; D ambiguous. This CDR3 contains 13 residues. CDR1 is SQVTM and CDR2 is ANQGSEA in the germline V gene. Trimming took 2 bases from V and 6 from J, leaving 11 bases between them. The CDR3 reads CSVESGPSQPQHF. In nucleotides, the CDR3 is TGCAGCGTTGAATCCGGACCGAGTCAGCCCCAGCATTTT.